Listed here are 24 T cell receptor beta chains from one sample, sequenced in a study of cytomegalovirus exposure and HLA in healthy donors. Repertoires were generated with immunoSEQ multiplex PCR, while TCRdb's copy carries only in-frame clones and drops some. The repertoire consists of 50,000 to 65,000 clones, with 85% to 95% occurring once and the leading ten covering over 6.5%. Sequenced input: PBMCs. The receptors here all came from a woman under 30 in good health and CMV-seropositive.

This chain uses TRBV4-3 with TRBJ2-7; 7 bases map to TRBD1. The ends lost 0 bases at V and 3 bases at J; junction bases unmatched: 2. Germline V gives CDR1 LGHNA, CDR2 YSLEER. The CDR3 spans 14 residues. CDR3 in DNA: TGCGCCAGCAGCCAAGACAGGGGGAACTACGAGCAGTACTTC. It specifies CASSQDRGNYEQYF.

This chain connects TRBV2 to TRBJ1-4; unclear D gene. Trimming pared 2 bases from V and 10 bases from J, leaving 20 bases between. CDR1 is SNHLY, CDR2 FYNNEI, per germline. The length of the CDR3 is 16 residues. The CDR3: CASSESVRPTAGKLFF. In DNA, the CDR3 is TGTGCCAGCAGTGAATCTGTCAGACCCACTGCGGGAAAACTGTTTTTT.

This clone is a singleton in its sample. The chain uses TRBV4-2 and TRBJ1-4; D not resolved. CDR3 size: 11 residues. Germline assignment: CDR1 LGHNA and CDR2 YNFKEQ. The ends were cut back, 1 base at V and 14 bases at J, with 8 bases in the middle. In DNA, the CDR3 is TGTGCCAGCAGCCAAGGCCCGGGGCTGTTTTTT. Translating gives CASSQGPGLFF.

The V and J genes are TRBV21-1 and TRBJ1-5; whether TRBD1, the table's D call, matches the DNA was not checked. TRBV21-1 is shown as a pseudogene. The CDR3 spans 15 residues. CDR3 residues: CASSIPGQGEQPQHF. In DNA form, the CDR3 reads TGTGCCAGCAGCATCCCGGGACAGGGGGAGCAGCCCCAGCATTTT.

This clone showed up just a few times. The V gene is TRBV7-2, the J gene TRBJ1-1, with D hard to call. CDR3 length: 12 residues. V lost 1 base and J 8 bases, leaving 8 bases between the germline ends. The germline gives CDR1 SGHTA, CDR2 FQGNSA. In DNA form, the CDR3 reads TGTGCCAGCAGCTTAGGGAGGTCCGAAGCTTTCTTT. It yields the protein CASSLGRSEAFF.

The V gene is TRBV7-3, the J gene TRBJ2-1, with D unclear. Per the germline V gene, CDR1 is SGHTA and CDR2 is FQGTGA. CDR3 length equals 14 residues. V was shortened by 0 bases and J by 9 bases, with 12 bases between the two germline ends. In nucleotides, the CDR3 is TGTGCCAGCAGCTTAACGCCCCCCGGGTTTGAGCAGTTCTTC. Its translation: CASSLTPPGFEQFF.

Remarks on this clone: Other nucleotide sequences from this sample produce the same CDR3. The chain carries TRBV11-2 and TRBJ2-7; maybe TRBD2 (5 bases). Germline-derived CDR1 and CDR2 are SGHAT and FQNNGV. V shed 1 base and J shed 6 bases, with 13 bases lying between them. The CDR3 runs 14 residues. Written as DNA, the CDR3 is TGTGCCAGCAGCTTAGTTTTGAGGGTCCGCGAGCAGTACTTC. Translation gives CASSLVLRVREQYF.

V gene TRBV7-6 combines with J gene TRBJ1-6, with D maybe TRBD1 (6 bases). V lost 8 bases and J lost 9, with 20 bases in between. The CDR3 is 15 amino acids. Germline CDR1 SGHVS, CDR2 FNYEAQ. The DNA of the CDR3 is TGTGCCAGCGGCTGGTGTCGGGACACTGGTTCACCCCTCCACTTT. Protein sequence: CASGWCRDTGSPLHF.

The CDR3 loop reads CASSEAPGGSSYEQYF. The DNA of the CDR3 is TGTGCCAGCAGTGAAGCGCCGGGGGGTAGCTCCTACGAGCAGTACTTC. The chain is built from TRBV6-1 and TRBJ2-7, with TRBD2 matching over 7 bases. The V gene end was trimmed by 0 bases and the J gene end by 0 bases; junction bases not matched to a gene: 5. The CDR3 length is 16 residues. CDR1 MNHNS and CDR2 SASEGT come from the germline V gene.

The chain combines TRBV18 with TRBJ2-1, with D possibly being TRBD2 (6 bases). The CDR3 is made up of 12 amino acids. V lost 3 bases and J lost 9, with 9 bases in between. CDR1 and CDR2 (germline): KGHSH, LQKENI. The chain's CDR3 is CASSPGTVEQFF. In DNA form, the CDR3 reads TGTGCCAGCTCACCCGGGACTGTTGAGCAGTTCTTC.

V gene TRBV19 combines with J gene TRBJ1-1; D may be TRBD1 (6 bases). The CDR3 totals 14 residues. CDR1 and CDR2 (germline): LNHDA, SQIVND (reference sequence). With 0 bases removed from V and 5 bases from J, the gap between germline ends came to 10 bases. The chain's CDR3 is CASSIDFRGTEAFF. For the CDR3, the DNA is TGTGCCAGTAGTATAGACTTCAGGGGAACTGAAGCTTTCTTT.

This chain links TRBV5-1 with TRBJ2-2; TRBD2 might be the D (5 bases). Germline CDR1 and CDR2: SGHRS and YFSETQ. This CDR3 spans 12 amino acids. V lost 6 bases to trimming and J lost 6 bases, with 9 bases between them. The CDR3 DNA sequence: TGCGCCAGCAAGAGGGAATCCGGGGAGCTGTTTTTT. The encoded protein is CASKRESGELFF.

This clone was observed once. The gene calls are TRBV4-1 and TRBJ1-3; 7 nucleotides agree with TRBD1. Germline V gene data show CDR1 as MGHRA and CDR2 as YSYEKL. The ends lost 4 bases at V and 8 bases at J; junction bases unmatched: 14. The CDR3 length is 16 residues. CDR3 protein: CASSRIYTGALDTIYF. The CDR3 nucleotides read TGCGCCAGCAGCCGAATTTACACAGGGGCGTTGGACACCATATATTTT.

The rearrangement uses TRBV5-4 and TRBJ1-4; unclear D gene. V was clipped by 0 bases and J by 0 bases, with 6 bases between them. Germline V gene data show CDR1 as SGHNT and CDR2 as YYREEE (reference sequence). The CDR3 has 15 residues. The CDR3 spells CASSLAGATNEKLFF. CDR3 coding DNA: TGTGCCAGCAGCTTGGCGGGAGCAACTAATGAAAAACTGTTTTTT.

This chain uses TRBV28 with TRBJ2-1; TRBD2 matches at 12 bases. CDR1 is MDHEN, CDR2 SYDVKM, per germline. With 6 bases clipped from V and 9 bases from J, the junction kept 12 bases outside the gene matches. The CDR3 covers 16 residues. CDR3 region: CASSPTLAGGRGEQFF. The CDR3 DNA reads TGTGCCAGCAGCCCCACACTAGCGGGAGGAAGGGGTGAGCAGTTCTTC. The variable domain in full, completed from reference TRBV28 and TRBJ2-1, reads DVKVTQSSRYLVKRTGEKVFLECVQDMDHENMFWYRQDPGLGLRLIYFSYDVKMKEKGDIPEGYSVSREKKERFSLILESASTNQTSMYLCASSPTLAGGRGEQFFGPGTRLTVL.

This rearrangement joins TRBV28 to TRBJ1-3, with D tentatively TRBD1 (6 bases). This CDR3 contains 15 residues. Germline V gene sequence: CDR1 MDHEN, CDR2 SYDVKM. The V gene lost 3 bases and the J gene lost 2 bases, with 11 bases spanning the gap. CDR3 sequence: CASSFGRGPGNTIYF. DNA for the CDR3: TGTGCCAGCAGTTTCGGCAGGGGACCTGGAAACACCATATATTTT.

V usage is TRBV19 and J usage is TRBJ1-5; 7 bases are a match to TRBD1. V was pared by 1 base and J by 6 bases, with 9 bases of the junction left unmatched. Germline-derived CDR1 and CDR2 are LNHDA and SQIVND (reference sequence). This CDR3 contains 16 residues. This chain's CDR3 is CASSIVGKQGFQPQHF. CDR3 nucleotides: TGTGCCAGTAGTATAGTCGGAAAACAGGGGTTTCAGCCCCAGCATTTT.

V and J are TRBV28 and TRBJ1-4, with 8 bases lining up with TRBD1. Per the germline V gene, CDR1 is MDHEN and CDR2 is SYDVKM. The J segment lost 10 bases and the V segment lost 6 bases, leaving 10 bases of the junction unmatched. This CDR3 has 14 residues. The CDR3 DNA sequence: TGTGCCAGCAGGGACAGGGCTCGATTTGGAAAACTGTTTTTT. Its protein is CASRDRARFGKLFF.

The chain joins TRBV5-1 to TRBJ1-1; 10 bases are shared with TRBD1. Germline lookup yields CDR1 SGHRS and CDR2 YFSETQ. Germline trimming cut 4 bases from V and 5 bases from J; bases unmatched to any gene: 5. The CDR3 covers 14 residues. CDR3 in DNA: TGCGCCAGCAGCCTAGGACAGGGGGTGACTGAAGCTTTCTTT. It is translated as CASSLGQGVTEAFF.

The chain has TRBV7-8 and TRBJ2-1, with TRBD2 matching 8 bases. The germline CDR1 and CDR2 sequences are SGHVS and FQNEAQ. The ends lost 5 bases at V and 10 bases at J; junction bases unmatched: 7. The CDR3 runs 13 residues. This CDR3 is CASSPQRGWEQFF. In DNA form, the CDR3 reads TGTGCCAGCAGCCCCCAGCGGGGGTGGGAGCAGTTCTTC.

V is TRBV29-1 and J is TRBJ1-1; D gene uncertain. Germline assignment: CDR1 SQVTM and CDR2 ANQGSEA. The CDR3 consists of 11 residues. Between the trimmed V and J ends, which lost 6 bases and 4 bases, there was a span of 9 bases. CDR3 residues: CSVQRSTEAFF. In nucleotides, the CDR3 is TGCAGCGTACAAAGAAGCACTGAAGCTTTCTTT.

V is TRBV6-5 and J is TRBJ1-5; tentatively, D is TRBD1 (5 bases). Trimming removed 7 bases at V and 7 bases at J, with 20 bases between. CDR3 length: 15 residues. Per the germline V gene, CDR1 is MNHEY and CDR2 is SVGAGI. Written as DNA, the CDR3 is TGTGCCAGCACCCCGGCAGGGCAGGGAGGGCAGCCCCAGCATTTT. The encoded protein is CASTPAGQGGQPQHF.

This chain uses TRBV6-1 with TRBJ2-2; 10 bases line up with TRBD1. J lost 6 bases, V lost 11 bases, and 9 bases had no gene match. The germline V gene has CDR1 MNHNS and CDR2 SASEGT. CDR3 length: 14 amino acids. The CDR3 loop reads CAATGTGVAGELFF. The CDR3 DNA sequence: TGTGCCGCCACCGGGACAGGGGTCGCCGGGGAGCTGTTTTTT.

The chain has TRBV27 and TRBJ2-7, with 8 bases fitting TRBD2. The CDR3 is made up of 15 amino acids. With V trimmed by 0 bases and J by 3 bases, 4 bases remained unmatched. Germline loops: CDR1 MNHEY, CDR2 SMNVEV (reference sequence). CDR3 region: CASSLSGRGVYEQYF. CDR3 nucleotides: TGTGCCAGCAGTTTATCGGGGCGGGGGGTCTACGAGCAGTACTTC.